The source of this T cell receptor (beta chain) is a study of neurological immune-mediated disorders. Study-wide findings and caveats: No CDR3 amino acid sequences were shared by expanded clones across subjects, suggesting private repertoires in all groups. The greatest TCR clonal expansion appeared in HTLV-1-associated myelopathy and the smallest, falling below healthy controls, in multiple sclerosis.

Synthesis of cDNA was performed by 5'RACE using 10-nucleotide random UMIs. TCRdb analysed the 5' RACE reads with MiXCR anew, one entry per CDR3 protein. The sample records fewer than 70,000 distinct CDR3 sequences, 9.7% being singletons. Germline V lookup: CDR1 MNHNY, CDR2 SVGAGI (reference sequence). The CDR3 has 13 amino acids. V lost 6 bases to trimming and J lost 5 bases; unmatched junction nucleotides: 6. The sample's time point: longitudinal time-point 2. Libraries used 2 million unsorted PBMCs kept frozen in RNAlater. The sample holds many counts of this clonotype. Its cognate antigen is unknown.

The chain is built from TRBV6-6 and TRBJ2-5; TRBD1 aligns across 7 bases. The sequencing sample was made of PBMCs. The TCR was taken from a young man in good health. The CDR3 DNA reads as TGTGCCAGCAGAAAACAGGGGTCGGAGACCCAGTACTTC. Protein product: CASRKQGSETQYF.